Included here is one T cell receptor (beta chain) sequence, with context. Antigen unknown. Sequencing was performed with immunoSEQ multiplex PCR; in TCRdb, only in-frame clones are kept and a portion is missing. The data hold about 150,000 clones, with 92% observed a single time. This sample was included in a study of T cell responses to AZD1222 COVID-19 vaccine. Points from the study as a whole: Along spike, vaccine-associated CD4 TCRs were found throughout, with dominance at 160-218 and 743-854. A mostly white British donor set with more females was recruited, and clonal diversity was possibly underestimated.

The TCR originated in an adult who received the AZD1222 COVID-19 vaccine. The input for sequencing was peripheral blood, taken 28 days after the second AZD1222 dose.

Here the CDR3 DNA reads TGTGCCAGCAGTTACCGGGGTAATCAGCCCCAGCATTTT. It codes for CASSYRGNQPQHF. V and J are TRBV6-2 or TRBV6-3 and TRBJ1-5, with D unclear. V was clipped by 2 bases and J by 4 bases, with 6 bases between them. The V gene's germline CDR1 is MNHEY and CDR2 SVGEGT. This CDR3 region has 13 residues.